This T cell receptor (beta chain) was found in a study of blood T cell repertoires in COVID-19. Study-wide background: The analysed material was cDNA or gDNA that came from T cells, B-cell-depleted T cells, or PBMCs.

In the original processing: It was from reference gene primer amplification that nucleated cell counts were estimated. Only in-frame clones appear in the TCRdb table, and some are missing; sequencing was by immunoSEQ multiplex PCR. V, J and clone size are those of that table, while D and trimming were read from the DNA. The profile covers around 280,000 clones, with around 90% appearing a single time and 1.5% to 2% taken by the ten largest. Participants came from some 23 US areas, aged roughly 18 to 100 years. Participants' own reports of clinical history determined their cohort assignment. The sample taken for sequencing was PBMCs or T cells enriched from blood (not recorded which). The receptor was isolated from a middle-aged woman who had recovered from COVID-19.

CDR3 sequence reads: CASSSGSNQPQHF. For the CDR3, the DNA is TGCGCCAGCTCGTCGGGAAGCAATCAGCCCCAGCATTTT. V is TRBV5-1 and J is TRBJ1-5; D not resolved. The V gene's germline CDR1 is SGHRS and CDR2 YFSETQ. V was shortened by 7 bases and J by 1 base, with 9 bases between the two germline ends. The length of the CDR3 is 13 residues.